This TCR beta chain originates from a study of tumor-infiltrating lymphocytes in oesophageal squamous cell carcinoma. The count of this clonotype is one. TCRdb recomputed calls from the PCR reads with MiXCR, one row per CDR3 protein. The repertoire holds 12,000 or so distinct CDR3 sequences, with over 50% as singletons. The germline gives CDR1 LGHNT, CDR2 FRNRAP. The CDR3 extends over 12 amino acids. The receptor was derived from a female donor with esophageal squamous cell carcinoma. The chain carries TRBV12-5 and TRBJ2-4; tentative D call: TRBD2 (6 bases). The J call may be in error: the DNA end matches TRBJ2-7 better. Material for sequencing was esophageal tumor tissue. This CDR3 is CASGWDFYEQYF. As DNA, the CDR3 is TGTGCTAGTGGTTGGGACTTCTACGAGCAGTACTTC.